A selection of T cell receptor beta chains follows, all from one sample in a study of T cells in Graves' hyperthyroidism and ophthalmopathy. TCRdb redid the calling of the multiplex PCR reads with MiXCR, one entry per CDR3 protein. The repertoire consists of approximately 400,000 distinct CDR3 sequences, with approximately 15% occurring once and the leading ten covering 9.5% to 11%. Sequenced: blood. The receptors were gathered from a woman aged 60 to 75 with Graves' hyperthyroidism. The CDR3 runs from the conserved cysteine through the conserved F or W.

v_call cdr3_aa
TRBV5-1 CASSWTGADYEQYF
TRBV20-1 CSAEGHSTSNEQFF
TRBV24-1 CATSVGPISQETQYF
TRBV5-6 CASRFGGVDTEAFF
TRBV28 CASSFQTEAFF
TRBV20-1 CSARPVLGYTDTQYF
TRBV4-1 CASSPGHGTSYEQYF
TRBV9 CASSGRTVTNEQFF
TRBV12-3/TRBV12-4 CASSLQAGAWEQYF
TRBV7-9 CASRPTSGQETQYF
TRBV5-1 CASSQGQNTEAFF
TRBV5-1 CASKGQASSETQYF
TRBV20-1 CSAVSAGDQPQHF
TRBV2 CASGRTSGYNEQFF
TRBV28 CASSPGTAAYEQYF
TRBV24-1 CATSEGSRSSGANVLTF
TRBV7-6 CASSLVLRDEQFF
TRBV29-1 CSVGTRTNEQFF
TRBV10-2 CASREGAGVGTGELFF
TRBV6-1 CASSEETGQGSEETQYF
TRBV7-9 CASSKGLAGAGDTQYF
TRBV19 CASSIDRSGSYNEQFF
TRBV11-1 CASSLYNYEQYF
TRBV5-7 CASSGTGRVYEQYF
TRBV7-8 CASSFRPDSTDTQYF
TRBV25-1 CASSPKPGQGPHIQYF
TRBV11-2 CASSLENPYTEAFF
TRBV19 CASSIGVSGSNYYGYTF
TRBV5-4 CASSLNSGTENEQFF
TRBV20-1 CSAADLAGGNEQFF
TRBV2 CASRPRGRGEKLFF
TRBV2 CASSVGTEPYEQYF
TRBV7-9 CASSVLAGAGHEQFF
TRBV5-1 CASSLDTGGETQYF
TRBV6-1 CASSESENTEAFF
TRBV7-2 CASSLRETGADF
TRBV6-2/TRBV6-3 CASSYPTSGRHSYEQYF